A single count supports the clone carrying this T cell receptor (beta chain). The data belong to a study of T cells in Graves' hyperthyroidism and ophthalmopathy. From RNA transcripts, TCR beta CDR3 regions were amplified. A set of HTBI primers served as the primers for a first-round RT-PCR of the TCR CDR3. TCRdb reprocessed the multiplex PCR reads with MiXCR, giving one entry per CDR3 protein. Found here are roughly 580,000 distinct CDR3 sequences, 40% to 55% of them singletons; the top ten hold nearly 8.5%. With a duration under 2 months, the hyperthyroidism was newly diagnosed in patients aged 18 to 65. Lactation, pregnancy, other autoimmune disease or uncontrolled infection led to exclusion of patients. V lost 8 bases to trimming and J lost 6 bases, with 13 bases between them. The CDR3 length is 12 residues.

The origin of this receptor is a young woman with Graves' hyperthyroidism. Sequencing input: peripheral blood or thyroid tissue (not recorded which). V gene TRBV12-3 or TRBV12-4 combines with J gene TRBJ1-2; TRBD1 is a possible D gene (5 bases). The CDR3 nucleotides are TGTGCCAGCTCCAAGGGGTACCATGGCTACACCTTC. Its protein product is CASSKGYHGYTF.